This T cell receptor (beta chain) was recorded in a study of blood T cells in healthy people across ages. General study results and limits: The long-lived group displayed more naive CD4+ cells, plus higher diversity, than the aged donors did.

Germline CDR1 SGHTA, CDR2 FQGNSA. This CDR3 is 15 amino acids long. As regards this clonotype: What it binds is unknown. The junction shows a germline mismatch at one end, possibly a read error.

The authors ran a second PCR of about 6 to 11 cycles using a sample-barcoded 5' primer and a J-beta primer mix. With 12 random nucleotides, a template-switch adaptor tagged each individual cDNA molecule. Each CDR3 protein is one row after TCRdb ran MiXCR on the 5' RACE reads. The repertoire includes some 1.5 million distinct CDR3 sequences, 28% of them detected once, and around 7.7% sits in the top ten. The sample was blood. The chain uses TRBV7-2 and TRBJ1-1; D might be TRBD1 (5 bases). This TCR was recovered from a woman in her 30s in good health. The CDR3 protein is CAGSLAGAGNTEAFF. For the CDR3, the DNA is TGTGCCGGCAGCTTAGCCGGGGCCGGGAACACTGAAGCTTTCTTT. Full variable domain (rest looked up from reference TRBV7-2 and TRBJ1-1): GAGVSQSPSNKVTEKGKDVELRCDPISGHTALYWYRQSLGQGLEFLIYFQGNSAPDKSGLPSDRFSAERTGGSVSTLTIQRTQQEDSAVYLCAGSLAGAGNTEAFFGQGTRLTVV.